This T cell receptor beta chain was identified during a study of sequential checkpoint blockade in melanoma. The wider study: After both sequences, patients received maintenance nivolumab.

Profiled with immunoSEQ multiplex PCR; TCRdb holds only in-frame clones, not every one. The repertoire holds about 21,000 clones, with 70% to 90% as singletons. The CDR3 consists of 16 residues. Germline loops: CDR1 SGHNT, CDR2 YYREEE (reference sequence). Trimming took 0 bases from V and 1 from J; bases not matched to a gene: 5. Indicated treatment: randomized to nivolumab then ipilimumab (arm A) or the reverse (arm B). The sample consisted of CD8+ T cells sorted from blood (inferred from file names), taken from a patient given nivolumab and ipilimumab in sequence. The chain combines TRBV5-4 with TRBJ1-1; 8 bases line up with TRBD1. The TCR was taken from a human donor with melanoma. CDR3 residues: CASSLALGTGNTEAFF. DNA for the CDR3: TGTGCCAGCAGCTTGGCCCTCGGGACAGGGAACACTGAAGCTTTCTTT.